This entry is about one T cell receptor beta chain. Antigen specificity is unknown. This CDR3 is built from 13 residues. Losses at the gene ends were 8 bases for V and 5 bases for J; bases not matched to a gene: 3. TCR alpha and TCR beta cDNA libraries with sample barcodes and UMIs came from 5'RACE using constant-segment primers. Each CDR3 protein gets one entry after TCRdb re-called the 5' RACE reads with MiXCR. The sample lists 550,000 to 600,000 distinct CDR3 sequences; roughly 20% were seen once. The data were taken from a study of T-cell memory formation after mild COVID-19. Findings and limits, study-wide: Later expanders leaned CD4+, whereas clones that contracted between day 15 and 85 were balanced CD4/CD8. Some responding clones appeared in pre-infection memory, suggesting cross-reactive memory joined.

The material sequenced was PBMCs or a T cell subset sorted from them (not recorded which). The chain carries TRBV12-3 or TRBV12-4 and TRBJ2-3; 11 bases line up with TRBD2. This receptor was obtained from an adult woman who had mild COVID-19 (a few samples of this study predate the infection). Cell type and time point are not known. The CDR3 coding sequence is TGTGCCAGCCGCGGGACTAGCGGAGATACGCAGTATTTT. It yields the protein CASRGTSGDTQYF.